Below, 32 T cell receptor beta chains from the same sample are listed, as sequenced in a study of blood T cell repertoires in COVID-19. Sequenced by immunoSEQ multiplex PCR; TCRdb stores in-frame clones only, minus some. The profile shows 490,000 or so clones, approximately 90% of them singletons. Sample: PBMCs or T cells enriched from blood (not recorded which). These receptors all come from a woman between 40 and 50 years old who had recovered from COVID-19.

The chain is built from TRBV3-1 (or the pseudogene TRBV3-2) and TRBJ2-7, with 9 bases aligning to TRBD2. CDR1 is LGHDT, CDR2 YNNKEL, per germline (reference sequence). V dropped 4 bases and J dropped 0; count of bases not matched to a gene: 7. The CDR3 covers 16 residues. CDR3 sequence reads: CASSPGLAIASYEQYF. For the CDR3, the DNA is TGTGCCAGCAGCCCTGGACTAGCGATAGCCTCCTACGAGCAGTACTTC.

The chain carries TRBV12-3 or TRBV12-4 and TRBJ1-1; D remains unclear. Between the trimmed V and J ends, which lost 6 bases and 0 bases, there was a span of 8 bases. The CDR3 is 13 amino acids. The CDR3 coding sequence is TGTGCCAGCAGCCGGCAGGTGAACACTGAAGCTTTCTTT. It translates to CASSRQVNTEAFF.

This clone was counted once. The chain combines TRBV24-1 with TRBJ1-3, with TRBD1 identical over 8 bases. Looked up from germline, CDR1 is KGHDR and CDR2 is SFDVKD. CDR3 length: 19 amino acids. V lost 3 bases, J lost 1 base, and 13 bases stayed unmatched. In DNA form, the CDR3 reads TGTGCCACCAGTGATCGAGGACAGGGCCAGGGACTATCTGGAAACACCATATATTTT. It translates to CATSDRGQGQGLSGNTIYF.

The chain combines TRBV2 with TRBJ2-7; weak D call: TRBD1 (6 bases). Germline CDR1 SNHLY, CDR2 FYNNEI. There are 13 residues in the CDR3. Trimming cost V 7 bases and J 0 bases, with 10 bases left between them. The DNA of the CDR3 is TGTGCCAGCAAATACAGGGACTCCTACGAGCAGTACTTC. This translates into CASKYRDSYEQYF.

The gene calls are TRBV7-9 and TRBJ2-7; D unclear. With 3 bases removed from V and 0 bases from J, the gap between germline ends came to 12 bases. Germline CDR1 SEHNR, CDR2 FQNEAQ (reference sequence). The CDR3 runs to 15 residues. Written as DNA, the CDR3 is TGTGCCAGCAGCTTCTTTGGTCTGGCCTCCTACGAGCAGTACTTC. The encoded protein is CASSFFGLASYEQYF.

The chain links TRBV30 to TRBJ1-4; D remains ambiguous. V was pared by 3 bases and J by 7 bases, with 9 bases between. CDR3 length: 12 residues. The V gene's germline CDR1 is GTSNPN and CDR2 SVGIG (reference sequence). The CDR3 DNA is TGTGCCTGGAGGACCCGAGGTGAAAAACTGTTTTTT. Translated, it gives CAWRTRGEKLFF. Full variable domain (remainder filled in from reference TRBV30 and TRBJ1-4): SQTIHQWPATLVQPVGSPLSLECTVEGTSNPNLYWYRQAAGRGLQLLFYSVGIGQISSEVPQNLSASRPQDRQFILSSKKLLLSDSGFYLCAWRTRGEKLFFGSGTQLSVL.

The chain recombines TRBV25-1 with TRBJ1-1; no definite D call. Germline V gives CDR1 MGHDK, CDR2 SYGVNS. This CDR3 is built from 13 residues. With 5 bases removed from V and 1 base from J, the gap between germline ends came to 8 bases. CDR3 coding DNA: TGTGCCAGCAGTCCAGGTGGGAACACTGAAGCTTTCTTT. Amino acids: CASSPGGNTEAFF. The full variable domain, completed using reference TRBV25-1 and TRBJ1-1, is EADIYQTPRYLVIGTGKKITLECSQTMGHDKMYWYQQDPGMELHLIHYSYGVNSTEKGDLSSESTVSRIRTEHFPLTLESARPSHTSQYLCASSPGGNTEAFFGQGTRLTVV.

In its sample, this clone was seen once. This chain uses TRBV19 with TRBJ2-1; no reliable D call. Germline values: CDR1 LNHDA, CDR2 SQIVND (reference sequence). The CDR3 consists of 15 residues. V lost 5 bases and J lost 3, with 14 bases in between. DNA for the CDR3: TGTGCCAGTAGTCGCCTACCGTTGCGCTACAATGAGCAGTTCTTC. Amino acids: CASSRLPLRYNEQFF.

The rearrangement uses TRBV5-1 and TRBJ1-3, with 8 bases that match TRBD1. The CDR3 runs 17 residues. Germline V gene lookup returns CDR1 SGHRS and CDR2 YFSETQ. V shed 2 bases, J shed 0 bases, and the junction held 7 bases outside the gene matches. Here the CDR3 reads CASSFNSGGNSGNTIYF. As DNA, the CDR3 is TGCGCCAGCAGCTTCAATTCAGGGGGCAACTCTGGAAACACCATATATTTT.

This rearrangement joins TRBV13 to TRBJ2-7; possibly TRBD1 for D (6 bases). CDR1 and CDR2 from the germline V gene are PRHDT and FYEKMQ (reference sequence). Trimming left V 5 bases short and J 2 bases short, with 10 bases between. The CDR3 runs 13 residues. For the CDR3, the DNA is TGTGCCAGCAGCGTTGACAGGCCCTACGAGCAGTACTTC. This sequence encodes CASSVDRPYEQYF.

This sequence joins TRBV7-2 and TRBJ1-2; 7 nucleotides align to TRBD1. J was trimmed by 7 bases and V by 2 bases; bases with no gene match: 13. In germline, CDR1 is SGHTA, CDR2 FQGNSA. The CDR3 sequence is 16 residues long. As DNA, the CDR3 is TGTGCCAGCAGCTTACACCCCCGGGATAGGGGGCCTGGCTACACCTTC. This sequence encodes CASSLHPRDRGPGYTF.

The chain carries TRBV5-1 and TRBJ2-1; TRBD2 matches at 9 bases. The CDR3 spans 15 residues. Germline loops: CDR1 SGHRS, CDR2 YFSETQ. J gave up 5 bases and V 2 bases, and 5 bases lay outside the gene matches. CDR3 protein: CASSLRLAGNNEQFF. The DNA of the CDR3 is TGCGCCAGCAGCTTACGGCTAGCGGGAAACAATGAGCAGTTCTTC. Combining the CDR3 with reference TRBV5-1 and TRBJ2-1 gives the whole variable domain KAGVTQTPRYLIKTRGQQVTLSCSPISGHRSVSWYQQTPGQGLQFLFEYFSETQRNKGNFPGRFSGRQFSNSRSEMNVSTLELGDSALYLCASSLRLAGNNEQFFGPGTRLTVL.

The chain couples TRBV5-4 to TRBJ2-2; 9 positions agree with TRBD1. Germline values: CDR1 SGHNT, CDR2 YYREEE (reference sequence). V dropped 2 bases and J dropped 6; count of bases not matched to a gene: 14. The CDR3 length is 18 residues. The CDR3 here is CASSLGGQGPRGAGELFF. In DNA, the CDR3 is TGTGCCAGCAGCTTAGGGGGACAGGGCCCCCGAGGGGCCGGGGAGCTGTTTTTT.

The V and J genes are TRBV6-4 and TRBJ1-2, with no clear D. V was trimmed by 8 bases and J by 4 bases, leaving 8 bases between them. This CDR3 contains 11 residues. CDR1 and CDR2 from the germline V gene are MRHNA and SNTAGT. In DNA form, the CDR3 reads TGTGCCAGCCACTCGGGCTATGGCTACACCTTC. Translating gives CASHSGYGYTF.

This chain uses TRBV2 with TRBJ2-7; 10 nucleotides line up with TRBD2. Germline CDR1 is SNHLY and CDR2 is FYNNEI. V gave up 2 bases and J gave up 4 bases; unmatched junction bases: 11. This CDR3 has 17 amino acids. CDR3 region: CASSERETSGLAYEQYF. CDR3 DNA: TGTGCCAGCAGTGAAAGGGAGACTAGCGGGCTGGCATACGAGCAGTACTTC.

The genes are TRBV7-9 and TRBJ2-3; perhaps TRBD2 as D (6 bases). CDR1 SEHNR and CDR2 FQNEAQ come from the germline V gene (reference sequence). The CDR3 has 17 amino acids. Trimming took 5 bases from V and 4 from J, leaving 22 bases between them. CDR3 nucleotide sequence: TGTGCCAGCAGCACCCGAGAGCGGGCCGTAACGGCAGATACGCAGTATTTT. This sequence encodes CASSTRERAVTADTQYF.

The V and J genes are TRBV29-1 and TRBJ2-4, with 9 nucleotides matching TRBD1. CDR3 length: 12 amino acids. From germline, CDR1 is SQVTM and CDR2 ANQGSEA. The CDR3 reads CSADRGSNIQYF. In nucleotides, the CDR3 is TGCAGTGCCGACAGGGGGTCCAACATTCAGTACTTC.

The rearrangement joins TRBV6-2 or TRBV6-3 to TRBJ2-7; 8 nucleotides match TRBD2. This CDR3 contains 15 residues. V lost 1 base, J lost 5 bases, and 7 bases stayed unmatched. From germline, CDR1 is MNHEY and CDR2 SVGEGT. Here the CDR3 reads CASSYFREGHNEQYF. The CDR3 DNA is TGTGCCAGCAGTTACTTCCGGGAGGGCCATAACGAGCAGTACTTC.

This clone appeared a single time. This chain uses TRBV7-9 with TRBJ2-7, with D maybe TRBD1 (6 bases). Germline V lookup: CDR1 SEHNR, CDR2 FQNEAQ (reference sequence). The CDR3 consists of 12 residues. Trimming took off 6 bases at V and 6 bases at J, with 12 bases between the two ends. CDR3 nucleotides: TGTGCCAGCAGTAAAACAGGGAGCGAGCAGTACTTC. It encodes CASSKTGSEQYF.

The rearrangement links TRBV6-5 to TRBJ1-3; 7 bases match TRBD1. The CDR3 loop spans 14 amino acids. Trimming cost V 6 bases and J 7 bases; bases outside gene matches: 9. Germline CDR1 is MNHEY and CDR2 is SVGAGI. For the CDR3, the DNA is TGTGCCAGCAGCACAACAGGGGCGAGGAACACCATATATTTT. Its protein is CASSTTGARNTIYF.

The V and J genes are TRBV2 and TRBJ1-1; 8 positions match TRBD1. V shed 3 bases and J 4 bases; nucleotides not matched to a gene: 7. Germline loops: CDR1 SNHLY, CDR2 FYNNEI. The CDR3 contains 15 residues. CDR3 sequence (DNA): TGTGCCAGCAGTGAGCAGGGGGCGTCGGGCACTGAAGCTTTCTTT. Amino acid sequence: CASSEQGASGTEAFF.

The rearrangement joins TRBV30 to TRBJ1-2; no firm D call. CDR3 length equals 12 residues. Trimming cost V 3 bases and J 4 bases, with 9 bases left between them. Germline CDR1 GTSNPN, CDR2 SVGIG (reference sequence). Here the CDR3 reads CAWSLAVYGYTF. DNA of the CDR3: TGTGCCTGGAGCCTGGCCGTCTATGGCTACACCTTC. Filled out from reference TRBV30 and TRBJ1-2, the complete variable domain reads SQTIHQWPATLVQPVGSPLSLECTVEGTSNPNLYWYRQAAGRGLQLLFYSVGIGQISSEVPQNLSASRPQDRQFILSSKKLLLSDSGFYLCAWSLAVYGYTFGSGTRLTVV.

The genes are TRBV6-1 and TRBJ2-5; unclear D gene. The germline V gene has CDR1 MNHNS and CDR2 SASEGT. With 2 bases removed from V and 2 bases from J, the gap between germline ends came to 9 bases. The CDR3 has 14 amino acids. The CDR3 DNA reads as TGTGCCAGCAGTGAATCTTCAGTACAAGAGACCCAGTACTTC. Translation gives CASSESSVQETQYF.

The chain employs TRBV10-2 and TRBJ2-7; D is perhaps TRBD1 (5 bases). The CDR3 is 13 residues long. Trimming shortened V by 6 bases and J by 1 base, and 10 bases separated the two germline ends. Per the germline V gene, CDR1 is WSHSY and CDR2 is SAAADI. The CDR3 coding sequence is TGCGCCAGCAGGGGCGACAGATCCTACGAGCAGTACTTC. Its translation is CASRGDRSYEQYF.

The chain employs TRBV4-3 and TRBJ2-1; TRBD2 agrees at 12 bases. The CDR3 extends over 19 amino acids. Per germline, CDR1 LGHNA and CDR2 YSLEER. The V and J ends lost 4 bases and 0 bases, in that order; junction bases with no gene match: 10. The CDR3 nucleotides read TGCGCCAGCAGCCCCGGACTAGCGGGAACTTATTACTCCTACAATGAGCAGTTCTTC. Translating gives CASSPGLAGTYYSYNEQFF.

This chain connects TRBV6-2 or TRBV6-3 to TRBJ1-2; 8 bases are a match to TRBD1. With 5 bases clipped from V and 8 bases from J, the junction kept 10 bases outside the gene matches. Germline CDR1 reads MNHEY; CDR2 reads SVGEGT. This CDR3 comprises 14 residues. This CDR3 is CASSQRQGYMGYTF. The CDR3 nucleotides are TGTGCCAGCAGTCAACGACAGGGGTATATGGGCTACACCTTC.

This clone has just one count. The chain employs TRBV9 and TRBJ2-1; possible D gene TRBD2, 6 bases. Trimming took 0 bases from V and 0 from J, leaving 10 bases between them. The V gene's germline CDR1 is SGDLS and CDR2 YYNGEE. The CDR3 spans 16 residues. DNA of the CDR3: TGTGCCAGCAGCGTAGATGTGGGAGGCTCCTACAATGAGCAGTTCTTC. Its translation: CASSVDVGGSYNEQFF.

This clone has just one count. The V and J genes are TRBV2 and TRBJ1-2, with D unclear. Looked up from germline, CDR1 is SNHLY and CDR2 is FYNNEI. The CDR3 runs 12 residues. In DNA form, the CDR3 reads TGTGCGGACTCCTCTCCTGGTTATGGCTACACCTTC. Residues: CADSSPGYGYTF. Based on the CDR3 plus reference TRBV2 and TRBJ1-2, the full variable domain is EPEVTQTPSHQVTQMGQEVILRCVPISNHLYFYWYRQILGQKVEFLVSFYNNEISEKSEIFDDQFSVERPDGSNFTLKIRSTKLEDSAMYFCADSSPGYGYTFGSGTRLTVV.

The CDR3 is CASRGGQGVWNEQFF. The CDR3 DNA reads as TGTGCCAGCAGGGGAGGACAGGGAGTGTGGAATGAGCAGTTCTTC. This chain connects TRBV2 to TRBJ2-1; 8 bases fit TRBD1. The CDR3 spans 15 residues. V lost 6 bases to trimming and J lost 7 bases; unmatched junction nucleotides: 11. Germline CDR1 is SNHLY and CDR2 is FYNNEI.

Only one count was recorded for this clone. CDR3 nucleotide sequence: TGTGCCAGCAGTCCCCCCCCCAGGGGCTATACGCAGTATTTT. Translation gives CASSPPPRGYTQYF. The chain uses TRBV13 and TRBJ2-3; perhaps TRBD1 as D (6 bases). Trimming took 6 bases from V and 7 from J, leaving 17 bases between them. CDR3 length equals 14 residues. Germline lookup yields CDR1 PRHDT and CDR2 FYEKMQ (reference sequence). Full variable domain (missing parts from reference TRBV13 and TRBJ2-3): AAGVIQSPRHLIKEKRETATLKCYPIPRHDTVYWYQQGPGQDPQFLISFYEKMQSDKGSIPDRFSAQQFSDYHSELNMSSLELGDSALYFCASSPPPRGYTQYFGPGTRLTVL.

The chain is built from TRBV19 and TRBJ1-5; D perhaps matches TRBD1 (5 bases). From germline, CDR1 is LNHDA and CDR2 SQIVND (reference sequence). V was shortened by 2 bases and J by 7 bases, with 21 bases between the two germline ends. The CDR3 runs 17 residues. The CDR3 region is CASSISTRQFRPQPQHF. In DNA form, the CDR3 reads TGTGCCAGTAGTATATCCACTCGACAGTTCAGGCCCCAGCCCCAGCATTTT.

The genes are TRBV10-2 and TRBJ2-3; D may be TRBD1 (6 bases). The germline gives CDR1 WSHSY, CDR2 SAAADI. The V and J ends lost 5 bases and 3 bases respectively, with 15 bases between them. The CDR3 has 15 residues. The CDR3 sequence is CASSSSDRQTDTQYF. The CDR3 DNA reads as TGCGCCAGCAGTTCTTCCGACAGGCAAACAGATACGCAGTATTTT.